This T cell receptor (beta chain) was identified during a study of vaccination effects on CD4 cells after COVID-19. Of note for this clone: No antigen is known for it.

V gave up 0 bases and J gave up 1 base; unmatched junction bases: 5. This CDR3 spans 16 amino acids. CDR1 is SGHTS and CDR2 is YDEGEE in the germline V gene. Peptide-pool stimulation followed by sequencing identified expanded antigen-specific CD4+ clonotypes in the ViraFEST assay. At the end of roughly ten days of culture, CD4+ T cells were isolated. Nucleocapsid antibody tests were negative, and the vaccine recipients had no prior SARS-CoV-2 infection. Every well housed around 2.1 million PBMC, which grew in culture alongside around 10 IU/ml IL-2 and about 10 ug/ml peptides. Assay used: immunoSEQ multiplex PCR; TCRdb lists only in-frame clones, some missing. The sample holds roughly 63,000 clones, about four fifths seen once.

The V gene is TRBV5-8, the J gene TRBJ2-5; 8 bases align to TRBD2. This clonotype was obtained from a human donor who received a COVID-19 vaccine. The source was CD4+ T cells from PBMCs cultured with SARS-CoV-2 spike peptides, collected before COVID-19 vaccination. This CDR3 is CASSLGRGALQETQYF. As DNA, the CDR3 is TGTGCCAGCAGCTTGGGGCGGGGGGCCCTCCAAGAGACCCAGTACTTC.